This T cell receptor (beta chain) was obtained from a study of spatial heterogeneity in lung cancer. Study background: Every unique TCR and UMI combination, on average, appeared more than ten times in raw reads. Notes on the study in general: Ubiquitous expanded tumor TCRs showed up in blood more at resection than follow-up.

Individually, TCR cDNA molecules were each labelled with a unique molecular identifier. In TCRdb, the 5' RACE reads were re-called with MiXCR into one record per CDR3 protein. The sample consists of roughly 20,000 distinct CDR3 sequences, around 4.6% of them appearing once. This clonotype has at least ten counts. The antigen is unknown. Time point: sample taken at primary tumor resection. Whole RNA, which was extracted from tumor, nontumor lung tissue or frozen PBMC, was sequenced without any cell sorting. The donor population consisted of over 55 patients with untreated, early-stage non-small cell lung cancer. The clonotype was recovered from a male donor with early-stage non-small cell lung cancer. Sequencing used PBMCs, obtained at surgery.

The CDR3: CSARDGRVPDTQYF. Here the CDR3 DNA reads TGCAGTGCTAGAGACGGCAGGGTGCCAGATACGCAGTATTTT. The chain has TRBV20-1 and TRBJ2-3; a possible D gene is TRBD1 (5 bases). Germline V gene data show CDR1 as DFQATT and CDR2 as SNEGSKA (reference sequence). The length of the CDR3 is 14 residues. Trimming shortened V by 0 bases and J by 4 bases, and 11 bases separated the two germline ends.